This TCR beta chain appears in the sequencing data of a study of low-dose radiotherapy and immunotherapy resistance in tumors. Study-level background: Cyclophosphamide went in intravenously at 200 mg/m2 every two weeks, one day before radiation and immunotherapy.

This clonotype was recorded many times. Specified time point: before trial treatment. Both TCRalpha and TCRbeta chains were reverse transcribed with V-gene-specific primers. Using a constant-region primer together with a V-primer adapter, TCRs were subjected to 15 to 20 PCR cycles of amplification. TCRdb reprocessed the reads with MiXCR, giving one entry per CDR3 protein. This sample has 70,000 to 95,000 distinct CDR3 sequences, with over 15% found just once. V gave up 3 bases and J gave up 4 bases, with 12 bases separating them. This CDR3 region has 14 residues. This clonotype was sampled from a male donor with prostate cancer. This specimen was PBMCs, taken before treatment. The chain employs TRBV12-3 or TRBV12-4 and TRBJ1-1, with D maybe TRBD1 (6 bases). This chain's CDR3 is CASSFPPGVTEAFF. CDR3 bases: TGTGCCAGCAGTTTCCCCCCAGGGGTCACTGAAGCTTTCTTT.